Shown below are 22 T cell receptor beta chains from a single sample sequenced in a study of T cells in narcolepsy. Clones were read by immunoSEQ multiplex PCR, and TCRdb kept only the in-frame ones, dropping some. The sample has 30,000 or so clones; over 75% are singletons. Sequencing was carried out using CD45RA- memory CD4+ T cells from PBMCs. These TCRs come from a human donor with narcolepsy.

This chain connects TRBV28 to TRBJ2-7, with D perhaps matching TRBD1 (6 bases). Germline CDR1 and CDR2: MDHEN and SYDVKM. There are 16 residues in the CDR3. Trimming removed 6 bases from V and 6 bases from J, with 24 bases in between. CDR3 DNA: TGTGCCAGCAGCACCCTCGGGGCAGGGGCTCGTCGCGAGCAGTACTTC. Protein product: CASSTLGAGARREQYF.

The chain joins TRBV5-4 to TRBJ2-7, with TRBD1 matching over 7 bases. The trim removed 2 bases at V and 2 bases at J, leaving 1 base unmatched. The CDR3 has 13 residues. Germline CDR1 reads SGHNT; CDR2 reads YYREEE (reference sequence). CDR3 coding DNA: TGTGCCAGCAGCTTAGACAGGGCCTACGAGCAGTACTTC. Translation: CASSLDRAYEQYF.

V gene TRBV7-2 combines with J gene TRBJ2-5; D perhaps matches TRBD2 (7 bases). The germline gives CDR1 SGHTA, CDR2 FQGNSA. Trimming cost V 0 bases and J 4 bases, with 12 bases left between them. This CDR3 spans 15 amino acids. The CDR3 loop reads CASSLARGARETQYF. In nucleotides, the CDR3 is TGTGCCAGCAGCTTAGCCCGGGGGGCAAGAGAGACCCAGTACTTC.

This clone was counted a single time. This rearrangement joins TRBV5-1 to TRBJ2-2; D is uncertain. V gave up 0 bases and J gave up 0 bases, with 6 bases separating them. Germline values: CDR1 SGHRS, CDR2 YFSETQ. The CDR3 has 15 amino acids. The CDR3 protein is CASSLAAANTGELFF. CDR3 nucleotides: TGCGCCAGCAGCTTGGCTGCGGCGAACACCGGGGAGCTGTTTTTT.

The chain combines TRBV29-1 with TRBJ1-3, with D maybe TRBD1 (5 bases). The CDR3 loop spans 11 amino acids. The V end was cut by 7 bases, the J end by 3 bases, with 7 bases between. Germline V lookup: CDR1 SQVTM, CDR2 ANQGSEA. CDR3 region: CSAGGGNTIYF. The CDR3, as DNA: TGCAGCGCTGGGGGTGGAAACACCATATATTTT.

The V and J genes are TRBV5-1 and TRBJ1-4; D is unresolved. There are 15 residues in the CDR3. Germline values: CDR1 SGHRS, CDR2 YFSETQ. V was cut by 4 bases and J by 8 bases, with 18 bases left in between. The CDR3 nucleotides read TGCGCCAGCAGCCTGCCAGACCCGGGAGGGGAAAAACTGTTTTTT. Encoded protein: CASSLPDPGGEKLFF.

The chain has TRBV11-2 and TRBJ1-4, with D hard to call. Germline-derived CDR1 and CDR2 are SGHAT and FQNNGV. V gave up 3 bases and J gave up 8 bases, with 19 bases separating them. CDR3 length: 16 amino acids. The CDR3 loop reads CASSFRTPAGEEKLFF. The CDR3 region has the DNA TGTGCCAGCAGCTTCAGGACCCCCGCCGGCGAGGAAAAACTGTTTTTT.

This clone was seen only once. This chain joins TRBV5-6 and TRBJ1-6; no firm D call. V lost 3 bases, J lost 0 bases, and 13 bases lay in between. The CDR3 spans 17 residues. Germline V gene sequence: CDR1 SGHDT, CDR2 YYEEEE. In DNA form, the CDR3 reads TGTGCCAGCAGCTCCAGACGGATTAGCTCCTATAATTCACCCCTCCACTTT. It yields the protein CASSSRRISSYNSPLHF.

The V call is TRBV2, the J call TRBJ2-1; TRBD2 matches 10 bases. The CDR3 extends over 15 amino acids. Trimming cost V 2 bases and J 2 bases; bases outside gene matches: 0. Germline V CDR1 and CDR2: SNHLY, FYNNEI. CDR3 loop: CASSETSGAYNEQFF. As DNA, the CDR3 is TGTGCCAGCAGTGAAACTAGCGGGGCCTACAATGAGCAGTTCTTC.

This clone was seen a single time. This chain joins TRBV30 and TRBJ1-6; D gene uncertain. Germline V gene data show CDR1 as GTSNPN and CDR2 as SVGIG (reference sequence). The CDR3 is made up of 13 amino acids. V lost 4 bases and J lost 7, with 11 bases in between. CDR3 in amino acids: CAWTKTGNSPLHF. CDR3 sequence (DNA): TGTGCCTGGACCAAAACCGGGAATTCACCCCTCCACTTT.

The chain joins TRBV18 to TRBJ1-4; a weak D match, TRBD1 (6 bases). V lost 1 base, J lost 8 bases, and 14 bases lay in between. Germline-derived CDR1 and CDR2 are KGHSH and LQKENI. This CDR3 spans 15 amino acids. CDR3 DNA: TGTGCCAGCTCACCACGGGAGGGCAGGGGAGAAAAACTGTTTTTT. It yields the protein CASSPREGRGEKLFF. Full variable domain (outside the CDR3, taken from reference TRBV18 and TRBJ1-4): NAGVMQNPRHLVRRRGQEARLRCSPMKGHSHVYWYRQLPEEGLKFMVYLQKENIIDESGMPKERFSAEFPKEGPSILRIQQVVRGDSAAYFCASSPREGRGEKLFFGSGTQLSVL.

The gene calls are TRBV11-3 and TRBJ2-4, with D possibly being TRBD1 (6 bases). Germline CDR1 is SGHNT and CDR2 is YENEEA. Trimming cost V 1 base and J 9 bases, with 13 bases left between them. The CDR3 is made up of 14 amino acids. CDR3 sequence (DNA): TGTGCCAGCAGCTTAGGGGGGCAGGATGGCATTCAGTACTTC. Protein: CASSLGGQDGIQYF. Using reference TRBV11-3 and TRBJ2-4 for the parts outside the CDR3, the full variable domain is EAGVVQSPRYKIIEKKQPVAFWCNPISGHNTLYWYLQNLGQGPELLIRYENEEAVDDSQLPKDRFSAERLKGVDSTLKIQPAELGDSAVYLCASSLGGQDGIQYFGAGTRLSVL.

This clone showed up just a few times. The chain links TRBV7-2 to TRBJ1-1; 7 bases fit TRBD1. V shed 6 bases, J shed 11 bases, and the junction held 12 bases outside the gene matches. The CDR3 is 13 amino acids. CDR1 and CDR2 from the germline V gene are SGHTA and FQGNSA. CDR3 bases: TGTGCCAGCAGTCCTAACAGGGGAATGAAGGCTTTCTTT. Its protein is CASSPNRGMKAFF.

This clone appeared a single time. This sample includes further DNA sequences coding for the same CDR3. This chain uses TRBV27 with TRBJ2-3; D remains unclear. The CDR3 totals 11 residues. Trimming cost V 9 bases and J 5 bases, with 9 bases left between them. CDR1 and CDR2 (germline): MNHEY, SMNVEV (reference sequence). CDR3 loop: CASSWGDTQYF. The CDR3 DNA reads as TGTGCCAGTAGCTGGGGAGATACGCAGTATTTT.

The V and J genes are TRBV6-5 and TRBJ2-5; TRBD2 matches at 8 bases. The last part of the DNA fits TRBJ2-7 better; the J call may be wrong. Germline CDR1 and CDR2: MNHEY and SVGAGI. The CDR3 is made up of 13 amino acids. The CDR3 region is CATVSGNAYEQYF. The CDR3 region has the DNA TGTGCCACCGTTAGCGGGAATGCCTACGAGCAGTACTTC.

The chain joins TRBV6-5 to TRBJ2-5, with 13 bases lining up with TRBD2. Gene TRBJ2-7 matches the end of the DNA better, so the J call may be wrong. The CDR3 consists of 14 residues. CDR1 and CDR2 from the germline V gene are MNHEY and SVGAGI. CDR3 sequence (DNA): TGTGCCAGCAGTGGACTAGCGGGGGTTGGCGAGCAGTACTTC. Translating gives CASSGLAGVGEQYF.

This clone was counted between two and nine times. This chain uses TRBV28 with TRBJ2-7; D possibly uses TRBD1 or TRBD2 (5 bases each). In germline, CDR1 is MDHEN, CDR2 SYDVKM. The CDR3 has 12 amino acids. V was clipped by 6 bases and J by 6 bases, with 12 bases between them. The DNA for the CDR3 is TGTGCCAGCAGGTGGGACGGCGGCGAGCAGTACTTC. Protein sequence: CASRWDGGEQYF.

This rearrangement joins TRBV19 to TRBJ1-1; D call uncertain. The V gene's germline CDR1 is LNHDA and CDR2 SQIVND (reference sequence). This CDR3 has 15 amino acids. Trimming took 0 bases from V and 2 from J, leaving 10 bases between them. In nucleotides, the CDR3 is TGTGCCAGTAGTATAGATATGGGGATAAACACTGAAGCTTTCTTT. This sequence encodes CASSIDMGINTEAFF.

The rearrangement joins TRBV7-2 to TRBJ2-7; no clear D gene. This CDR3 has 14 residues. Per the germline V gene, CDR1 is SGHTA and CDR2 is FQGNSA. V lost 6 bases to trimming and J lost 4 bases, with 16 bases between them. CDR3 sequence: CASRPGRTVYEQYF. CDR3 in DNA: TGTGCCAGCAGACCAGGCCGCACGGTGTACGAGCAGTACTTC.

The V call is TRBV12-2, the J call TRBJ2-7; the table's D gene call, TRBD2, was not cross checked with the DNA. TRBV12-2 is described as a pseudogene. CDR3 length: 15 residues. CDR3 sequence: CASRSDGRRAYEQYF. The CDR3, as DNA: TGTGCAAGTCGTTCTGACGGCCGGAGGGCCTACGAGCAGTACTTC.

The chain couples TRBV7-9 to TRBJ1-2; D remains unclear. Germline assignment: CDR1 SEHNR and CDR2 FQNEAQ (reference sequence). V was cut by 1 base and J by 6 bases, with 12 bases left in between. The CDR3 runs to 14 residues. The CDR3 DNA reads TGTGCCAGCAGCTTAGGGCGGGGTGACGATGGCTACACCTTC. This gives the protein CASSLGRGDDGYTF.

V is TRBV9 and J is TRBJ2-1, with 9 nucleotides matching TRBD2. The CDR3 extends over 15 amino acids. Germline V gene lookup returns CDR1 SGDLS and CDR2 YYNGEE. The ends lost 3 bases at V and 8 bases at J; junction bases unmatched: 9. CDR3 residues: CASSGGGGALHEQFF. DNA of the CDR3: TGTGCCAGCAGCGGTGGCGGGGGGGCCCTTCATGAGCAGTTCTTC.